This paragraph covers one T cell receptor (beta chain) sequence. Its target is unknown. Germline V gene lookup returns CDR1 LGHNA and CDR2 YSLEER. This CDR3 is 18 amino acids long. Trimming took 4 bases from V and 8 from J; bases not matched to a gene: 17. Clones were sequenced by immunoSEQ multiplex PCR, and TCRdb holds only the in-frame ones, with some missing. The data contain around 26,000 clones, around 85% of them singletons. This record belongs to a study of OX40 agonist ivuxolimab in advanced cancers. Whole-study context: Each patient was given ivuxolimab into a vein every 2 weeks, at 0.01 to 10 mg/kg. Having had anti-PD-1, anti-PD-L1 or anti-CTLA-4 therapy before was allowed, and about 42% had some.

General study points: CD8+ T cells showed, on average, more clonal expansion than CD4+ cells.

The sequence came from an adult with an advanced solid tumor such as melanoma, head and neck, liver or kidney cancer. The sample in question was CD4+ or CD8+ T cells sorted from blood, obtained in a trial of the OX40 agonist ivuxolimab. V gene TRBV4-3 combines with J gene TRBJ1-4; TRBD1 aligns across 9 bases. CDR3 DNA sequence: TGCGCCAGCAGCCCCGATAACCACAGGGGGCGGTTGGGAGAAAAACTGTTTTTT. Translating gives CASSPDNHRGRLGEKLFF.